This TCR beta chain was sequenced during a study of shared clonotypes between healthy human individuals. Study in general: For every donor, three CD4 naive, three CD4 memory, two CD8 naive and one CD8 memory plates were used.

On sorted subsets, replicate PCRs used approximately 190 ng DNA, or 25,000 to 35,000 T cell genomes. Clones were read by immunoSEQ multiplex PCR, and TCRdb kept only the in-frame ones, dropping some. Of around 2.1 million clones listed, 90% to 95% are singletons. Study-level results: Relative to clonotypes present in all four donors, those not shared had lower generation probabilities. The diversity represented, both genetic and in exposure history, was limited by few donors.

This CDR3 has 17 amino acids. With V trimmed by 4 bases and J by 0 bases, 9 bases remained unmatched. Germline V gives CDR1 MNHNS, CDR2 SASEGT. Selected positively for CCR7 and CD45RO-negative, naive CD8 cells excluded terminally differentiated effector memory CD45RA+ cells. In the case of this clone: What it recognizes is unknown.

This TCR derives from a man aged 18 to 30 in good health. Some clones in this sample may be carry-over from other donors' samples. The chain couples TRBV6-1 to TRBJ1-3; 7 bases are shared with TRBD1. Sequencing used naive CD8+ T cells from PBMCs. CDR3 sequence reads: CASSARPGGPSGNTIYF. Here the CDR3 DNA reads TGTGCCAGCAGTGCTCGTCCAGGGGGTCCCTCTGGAAACACCATATATTTT.